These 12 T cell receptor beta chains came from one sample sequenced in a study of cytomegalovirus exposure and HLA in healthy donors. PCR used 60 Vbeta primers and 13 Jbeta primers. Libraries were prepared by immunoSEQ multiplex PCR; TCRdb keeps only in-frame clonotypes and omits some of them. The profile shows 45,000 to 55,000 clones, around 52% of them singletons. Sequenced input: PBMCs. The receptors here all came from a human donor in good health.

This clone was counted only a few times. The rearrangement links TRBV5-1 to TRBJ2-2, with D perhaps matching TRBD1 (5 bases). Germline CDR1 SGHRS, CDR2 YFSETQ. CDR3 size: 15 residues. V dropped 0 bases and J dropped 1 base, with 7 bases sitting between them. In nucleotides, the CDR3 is TGCGCCAGCAGCTTGGTGCAGGGGAACACCGGGGAGCTGTTTTTT. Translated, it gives CASSLVQGNTGELFF.

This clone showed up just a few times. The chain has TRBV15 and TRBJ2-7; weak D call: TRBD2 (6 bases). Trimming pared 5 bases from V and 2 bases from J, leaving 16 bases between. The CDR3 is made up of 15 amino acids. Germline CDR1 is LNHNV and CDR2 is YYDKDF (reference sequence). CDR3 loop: CATSSRRDSAYEQYF. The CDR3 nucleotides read TGTGCCACCAGCTCCCGACGGGACTCGGCCTACGAGCAGTACTTC.

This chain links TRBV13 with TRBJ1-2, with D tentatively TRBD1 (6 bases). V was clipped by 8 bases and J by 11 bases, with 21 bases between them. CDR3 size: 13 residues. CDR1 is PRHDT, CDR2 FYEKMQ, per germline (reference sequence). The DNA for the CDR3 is TGTGCCAGCCAGGTAATGCAGGGGATGGAGTACACCTTC. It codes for CASQVMQGMEYTF.

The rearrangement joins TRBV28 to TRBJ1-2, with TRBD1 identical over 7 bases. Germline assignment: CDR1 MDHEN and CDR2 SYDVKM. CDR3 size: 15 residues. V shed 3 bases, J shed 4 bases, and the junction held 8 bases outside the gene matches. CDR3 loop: CASSLGQPNPYGYTF. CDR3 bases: TGTGCCAGCAGTTTGGGACAGCCAAATCCCTATGGCTACACCTTC.

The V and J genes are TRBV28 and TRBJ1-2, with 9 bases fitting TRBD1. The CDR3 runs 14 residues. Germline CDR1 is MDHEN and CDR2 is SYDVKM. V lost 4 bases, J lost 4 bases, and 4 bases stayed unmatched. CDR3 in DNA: TGTGCCAGCAGTTGGGGACAGGGCGCCTATGGCTACACCTTC. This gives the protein CASSWGQGAYGYTF.

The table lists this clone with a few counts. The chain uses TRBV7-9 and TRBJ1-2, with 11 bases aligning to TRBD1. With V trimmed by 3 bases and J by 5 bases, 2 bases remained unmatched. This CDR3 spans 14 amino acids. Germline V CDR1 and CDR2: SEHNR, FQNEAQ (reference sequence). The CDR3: CASSLGQGVYGYTF. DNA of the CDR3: TGTGCCAGCAGCTTGGGACAGGGGGTTTATGGCTACACCTTC.

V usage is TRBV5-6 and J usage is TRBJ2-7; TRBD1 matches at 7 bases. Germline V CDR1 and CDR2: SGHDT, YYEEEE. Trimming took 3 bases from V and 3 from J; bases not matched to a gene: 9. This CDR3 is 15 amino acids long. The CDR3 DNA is TGTGCCAGCAGCTCCCGACAGGGAACTTACTACGAGCAGTACTTC. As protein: CASSSRQGTYYEQYF.

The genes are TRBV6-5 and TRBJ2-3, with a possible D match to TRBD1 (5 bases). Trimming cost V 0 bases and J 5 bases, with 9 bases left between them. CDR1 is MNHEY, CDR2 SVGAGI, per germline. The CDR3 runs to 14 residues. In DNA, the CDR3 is TGTGCCAGCAGTTACTCAAGGGGTGGAGATACGCAGTATTTT. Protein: CASSYSRGGDTQYF.

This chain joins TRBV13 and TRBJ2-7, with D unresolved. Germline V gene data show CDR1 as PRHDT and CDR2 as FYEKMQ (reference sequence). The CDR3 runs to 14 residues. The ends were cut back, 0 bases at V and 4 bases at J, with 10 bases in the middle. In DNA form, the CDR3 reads TGTGCCAGCAGCTTAGGACCAGCGCAGTACGAGCAGTACTTC. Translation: CASSLGPAQYEQYF.

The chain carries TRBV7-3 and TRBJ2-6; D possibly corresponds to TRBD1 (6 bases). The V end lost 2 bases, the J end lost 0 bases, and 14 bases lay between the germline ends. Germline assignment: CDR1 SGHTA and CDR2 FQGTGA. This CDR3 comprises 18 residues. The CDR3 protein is CASSLLGALSSGANVLTF. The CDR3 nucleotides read TGTGCCAGCAGCTTACTGGGGGCACTTAGCTCTGGGGCCAACGTCCTGACTTTC.

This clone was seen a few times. The CDR3 sequence: CASSRRPGQGAGYTEAFF. The CDR3 nucleotides are TGCGCCAGCAGCCGACGACCGGGACAGGGGGCCGGATACACTGAAGCTTTCTTT. The chain carries TRBV4-1 and TRBJ1-1, with 12 nucleotides matching TRBD1. CDR1 MGHRA and CDR2 YSYEKL come from the germline V gene. Trimming removed 4 bases from V and 3 bases from J; junction bases left unmatched: 12. The CDR3 loop spans 18 amino acids.

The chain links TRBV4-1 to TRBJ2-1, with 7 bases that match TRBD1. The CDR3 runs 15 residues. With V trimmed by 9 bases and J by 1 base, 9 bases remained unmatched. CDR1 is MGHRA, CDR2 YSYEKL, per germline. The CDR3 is CASTSGTASYNEQFF. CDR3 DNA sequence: TGCGCCAGTACTTCCGGGACAGCTTCCTACAATGAGCAGTTCTTC.